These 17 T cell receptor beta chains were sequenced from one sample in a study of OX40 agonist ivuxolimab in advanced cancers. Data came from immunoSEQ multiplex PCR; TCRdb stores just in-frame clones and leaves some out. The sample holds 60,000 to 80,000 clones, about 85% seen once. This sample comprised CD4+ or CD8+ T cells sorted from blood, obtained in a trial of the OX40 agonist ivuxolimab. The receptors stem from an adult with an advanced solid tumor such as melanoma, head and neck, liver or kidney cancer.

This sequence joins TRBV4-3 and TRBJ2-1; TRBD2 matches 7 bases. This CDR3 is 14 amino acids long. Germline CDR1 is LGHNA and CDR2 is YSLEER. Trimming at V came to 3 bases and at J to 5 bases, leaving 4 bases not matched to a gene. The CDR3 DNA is TGCGCCAGCAGCCAGCCGGGACTACACAATGAGCAGTTCTTC. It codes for CASSQPGLHNEQFF.

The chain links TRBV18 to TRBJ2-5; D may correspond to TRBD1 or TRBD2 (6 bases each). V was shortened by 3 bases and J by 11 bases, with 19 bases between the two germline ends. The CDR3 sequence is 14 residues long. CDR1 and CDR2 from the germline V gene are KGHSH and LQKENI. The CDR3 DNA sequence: TGTGCCAGCTCACCCTCGATGGGGGGCAGTGAGCAGTACTTC. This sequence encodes CASSPSMGGSEQYF.

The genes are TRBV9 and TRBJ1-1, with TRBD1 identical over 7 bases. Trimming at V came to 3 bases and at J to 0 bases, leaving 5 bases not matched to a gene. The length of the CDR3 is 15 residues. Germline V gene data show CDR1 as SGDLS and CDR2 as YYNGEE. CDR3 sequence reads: CASSGQGSVNTEAFF. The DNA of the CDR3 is TGTGCCAGCAGCGGACAGGGTAGCGTGAACACTGAAGCTTTCTTT.

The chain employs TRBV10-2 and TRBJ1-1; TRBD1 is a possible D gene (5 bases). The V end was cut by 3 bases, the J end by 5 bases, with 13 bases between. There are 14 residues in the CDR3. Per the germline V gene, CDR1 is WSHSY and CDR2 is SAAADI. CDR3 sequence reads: CASSESGGATEAFF. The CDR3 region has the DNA TGCGCCAGCAGTGAATCGGGGGGAGCAACTGAAGCTTTCTTT.

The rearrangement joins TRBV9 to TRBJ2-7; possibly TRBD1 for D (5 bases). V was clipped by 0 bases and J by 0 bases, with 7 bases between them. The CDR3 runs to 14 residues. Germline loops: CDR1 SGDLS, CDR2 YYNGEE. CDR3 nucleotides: TGTGCCAGCAGCGTAGTTGACAGCTCCTACGAGCAGTACTTC. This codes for CASSVVDSSYEQYF. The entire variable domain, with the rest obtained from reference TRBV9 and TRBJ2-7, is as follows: DSGVTQTPKHLITATGQRVTLRCSPRSGDLSVYWYQQSLDQGLQFLIQYYNGEERAKGNILERFSAQQFPDLHSELNLSSLELGDSALYFCASSVVDSSYEQYFGPGTRLTVT.

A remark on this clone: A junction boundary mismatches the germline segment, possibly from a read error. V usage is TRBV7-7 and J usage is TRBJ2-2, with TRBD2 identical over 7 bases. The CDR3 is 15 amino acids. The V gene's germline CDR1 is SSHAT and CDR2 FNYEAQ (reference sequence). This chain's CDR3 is CASTLGTTNTGELFF. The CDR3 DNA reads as TGTGCTAGCACCCTCGGGACTACGAACACCGGGGAGCTGTTTTTT.

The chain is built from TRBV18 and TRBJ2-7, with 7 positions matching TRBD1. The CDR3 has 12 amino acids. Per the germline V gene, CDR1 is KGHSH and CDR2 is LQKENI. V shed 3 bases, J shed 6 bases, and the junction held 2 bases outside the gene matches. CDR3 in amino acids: CASSPTGSEQYF. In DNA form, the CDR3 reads TGTGCCAGCTCACCGACAGGGTCCGAGCAGTACTTC.

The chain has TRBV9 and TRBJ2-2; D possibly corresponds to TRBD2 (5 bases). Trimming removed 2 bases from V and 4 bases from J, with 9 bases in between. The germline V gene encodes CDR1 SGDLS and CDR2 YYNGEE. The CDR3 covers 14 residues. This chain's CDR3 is CASSVRATTGELFF. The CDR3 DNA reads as TGTGCCAGCAGCGTGCGGGCGACCACCGGGGAGCTGTTTTTT. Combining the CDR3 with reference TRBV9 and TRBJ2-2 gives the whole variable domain DSGVTQTPKHLITATGQRVTLRCSPRSGDLSVYWYQQSLDQGLQFLIQYYNGEERAKGNILERFSAQQFPDLHSELNLSSLELGDSALYFCASSVRATTGELFFGEGSRLTVL.

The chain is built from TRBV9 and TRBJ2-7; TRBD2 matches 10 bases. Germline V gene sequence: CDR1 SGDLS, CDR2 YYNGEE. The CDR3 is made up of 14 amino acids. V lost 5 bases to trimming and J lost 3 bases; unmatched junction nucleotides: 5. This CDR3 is CASSLRTSGYEQYF. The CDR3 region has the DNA TGTGCCAGCAGTCTCCGGACTAGCGGCTACGAGCAGTACTTC.

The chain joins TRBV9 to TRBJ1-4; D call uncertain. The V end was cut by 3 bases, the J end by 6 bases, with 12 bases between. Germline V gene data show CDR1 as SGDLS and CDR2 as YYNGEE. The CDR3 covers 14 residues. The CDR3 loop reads CASSENLVDEKLFF. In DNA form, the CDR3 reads TGTGCCAGCAGCGAAAACCTGGTGGATGAAAAACTGTTTTTT.

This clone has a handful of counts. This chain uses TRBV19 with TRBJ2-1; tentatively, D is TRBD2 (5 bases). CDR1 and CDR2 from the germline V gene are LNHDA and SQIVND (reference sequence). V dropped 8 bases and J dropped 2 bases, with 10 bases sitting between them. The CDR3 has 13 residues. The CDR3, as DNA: TGTGCCAGTTCGGGGTACCCCTACAATGAGCAGTTCTTC. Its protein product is CASSGYPYNEQFF.

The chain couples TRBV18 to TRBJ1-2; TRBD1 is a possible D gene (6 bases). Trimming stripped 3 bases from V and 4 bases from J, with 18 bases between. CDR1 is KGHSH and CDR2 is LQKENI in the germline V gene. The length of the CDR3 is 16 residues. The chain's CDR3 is CASSPRGVDSGYGYTF. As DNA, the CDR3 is TGTGCCAGCTCACCGAGGGGGGTAGACTCTGGCTATGGCTACACCTTC.

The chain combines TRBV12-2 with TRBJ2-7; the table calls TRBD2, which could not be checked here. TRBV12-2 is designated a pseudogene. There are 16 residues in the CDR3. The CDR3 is CASRPLRGLVPFEQYF. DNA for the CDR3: TGTGCAAGTCGCCCCCTCCGGGGACTAGTGCCGTTTGAGCAGTACTTC.

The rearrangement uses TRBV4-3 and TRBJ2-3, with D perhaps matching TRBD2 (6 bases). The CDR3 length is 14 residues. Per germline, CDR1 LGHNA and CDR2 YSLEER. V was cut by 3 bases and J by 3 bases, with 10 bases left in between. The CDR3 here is CASSHGDFTDTQYF. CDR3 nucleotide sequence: TGCGCCAGCAGCCATGGGGACTTTACAGATACGCAGTATTTT.

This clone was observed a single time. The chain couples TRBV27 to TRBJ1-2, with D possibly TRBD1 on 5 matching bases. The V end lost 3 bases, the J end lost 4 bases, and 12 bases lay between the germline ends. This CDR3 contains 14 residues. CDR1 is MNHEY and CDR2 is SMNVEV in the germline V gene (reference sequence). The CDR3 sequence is CASSFGGGIYGYTF. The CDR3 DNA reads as TGTGCCAGCAGTTTCGGGGGAGGGATCTATGGCTACACCTTC.

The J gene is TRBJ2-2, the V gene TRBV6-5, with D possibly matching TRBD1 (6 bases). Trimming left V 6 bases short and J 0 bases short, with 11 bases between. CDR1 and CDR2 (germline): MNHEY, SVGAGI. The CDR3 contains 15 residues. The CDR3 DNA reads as TGTGCCAGCAGGCCAGGGGCCACGAACACCGGGGAGCTGTTTTTT. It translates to CASRPGATNTGELFF.

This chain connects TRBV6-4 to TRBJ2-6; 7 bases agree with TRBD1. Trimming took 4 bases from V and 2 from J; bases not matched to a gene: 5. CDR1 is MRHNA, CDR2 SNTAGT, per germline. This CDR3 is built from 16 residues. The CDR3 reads CASSAGQDPGANVLTF. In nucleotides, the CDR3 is TGTGCCAGCAGTGCCGGACAGGACCCTGGGGCCAACGTCCTGACTTTC.